These 9 T cell receptor beta chains were sequenced from one sample in a study of blood T cell repertoires in COVID-19. Assay: immunoSEQ multiplex PCR; the TCRdb copy retains only in-frame clones and omits some. The sample records about 130,000 clones, roughly four fifths being singletons. The sample taken for sequencing was peripheral blood. The source of these receptors is a woman between 50 and 59 years old with acute or convalescent COVID-19.

The rearrangement uses TRBV6-5 and TRBJ1-5; no firm D call. The V end was cut by 6 bases, the J end by 4 bases, with 7 bases between. This CDR3 comprises 12 residues. CDR1 and CDR2 from the germline V gene are MNHEY and SVGAGI. The CDR3 bases are TGTGCCAGCAGAGACATGAATCAGCCCCAGCATTTT. It encodes CASRDMNQPQHF.

The chain has TRBV10-3 and TRBJ2-1, with 7 bases identical to TRBD2. The CDR3 totals 16 residues. J gave up 0 bases and V 3 bases, and 5 bases lay outside the gene matches. CDR1 is ENHRY and CDR2 is SYGVKD in the germline V gene. CDR3 sequence (DNA): TGTGCCATCAGTGAAGGGTCGGGAGGCTCCTACAATGAGCAGTTCTTC. It encodes CAISEGSGGSYNEQFF.

Only one count was recorded for this clone. The V gene is TRBV11-2, the J gene TRBJ2-1; 11 bases align to TRBD2. V was clipped by 3 bases and J by 6 bases; unmatched bases: 7. CDR1 is SGHAT and CDR2 is FQNNGV in the germline V gene. This CDR3 contains 16 residues. The DNA for the CDR3 is TGTGCCAGCAGCTTGACTAGCGGGATCCCCTTCAATGAGCAGTTCTTC. It encodes CASSLTSGIPFNEQFF.

The V gene is TRBV6-1, the J gene TRBJ1-2; 7 bases align to TRBD1. Germline V gene lookup returns CDR1 MNHNS and CDR2 SASEGT. The CDR3 is 14 residues long. V lost 3 bases, J lost 7 bases, and 8 bases stayed unmatched. The CDR3 nucleotides read TGTGCCAGCAGTGAGTTCAAGGGGGCTGGTGGCTACACCTTC. This encodes CASSEFKGAGGYTF.

V is TRBV10-1 and J is TRBJ1-2; D ambiguous. CDR3 length: 8 residues. The germline CDR1 and CDR2 sequences are WNHNN and SYGVQD (reference sequence). The CDR3 is CAKQHYTF. CDR3 bases: TGCGCGAAACAGCACTACACCTTC.

The table lists this clone with a count of one. V gene TRBV6-2 or TRBV6-3 combines with J gene TRBJ2-5, with 7 positions matching TRBD1. This CDR3 has 15 residues. CDR1 and CDR2 (germline): MNHEY, SVGEGT. After removal of 0 bases from V and 4 bases from J, the junction contained 5 bases not matched to a gene. CDR3 sequence: CASSYSGTAIETQYF. Written as DNA, the CDR3 is TGTGCCAGCAGTTACTCAGGGACAGCTATAGAGACCCAGTACTTC.

The chain couples TRBV3-1 (or the pseudogene TRBV3-2) to TRBJ2-2; TRBD1 aligns across 7 bases. The V and J ends lost 4 bases and 1 base, in that order; junction bases with no gene match: 3. The CDR3 consists of 15 residues. Germline CDR1 and CDR2: LGHDT and YNNKEL (reference sequence). For the CDR3, the DNA is TGTGCCAGCAGCCCTTGGGACAGGAACACCGGGGAGCTGTTTTTT. It specifies CASSPWDRNTGELFF.

The rearrangement links TRBV18 to TRBJ1-2; no firm D call. Trimming left V 2 bases short and J 0 bases short, with 4 bases between. CDR1 is KGHSH, CDR2 LQKENI, per germline. This CDR3 has 13 residues. CDR3 nucleotides: TGTGCCAGCTCACCAACAGCTAACTATGGCTACACCTTC. Encoded protein: CASSPTANYGYTF.

This sequence joins TRBV19 and TRBJ1-2, with 12 bases lining up with TRBD1. The CDR3 is 15 amino acids. Trimming at V came to 5 bases and at J to 7 bases, leaving 8 bases not matched to a gene. Germline assignment: CDR1 LNHDA and CDR2 SQIVND (reference sequence). CDR3 DNA sequence: TGTGCCAGTAGTTTGGGACAGGGGGCGCAAATTGGCTACACCTTC. It encodes CASSLGQGAQIGYTF.